Shown below are 29 T cell receptor beta chains from a single sample sequenced in a study of T cell repertoires in cytomegalovirus infection. Each CDR3 protein gets one entry after TCRdb re-called the reads with MiXCR. The sample includes 450,000 to 600,000 distinct CDR3 sequences, about 11% seen only once; the top ten take roughly 10%. What was sequenced was PBMCs. These receptors all stem from a human donor in good health (CMV status not recorded). Some clones in this sample may be carry-over from other donors' samples.

This clonotype was detected many times. This CDR3 is CASSPAGNYGYTF. CDR3 sequence (DNA): TGTGCCAGCAGTCCGGCGGGGAACTATGGCTACACCTTC. This chain joins TRBV12-3 or TRBV12-4 and TRBJ1-2; D is unresolved. Deletions cut 5 bases from V and 2 bases from J, with 9 bases between. The length of the CDR3 is 13 residues.

Many counts were recorded for this clonotype. The rearrangement joins TRBV5-1 to TRBJ2-7, with 9 bases aligning to TRBD1. The V and J ends lost 3 bases and 7 bases, in that order; junction bases with no gene match: 8. Germline V gene lookup returns CDR1 SGHRS and CDR2 YFSETQ. The CDR3 is 14 residues long. DNA for the CDR3: TGCGCCAGCAGCTCGGACAGGGGAGAGGTGGAGCAGTACTTC. The encoded protein is CASSSDRGEVEQYF.

This clonotype was counted many times. Here the CDR3 reads CASTQGRGVSTDTQYF. In DNA, the CDR3 is TGTGCCAGCACCCAAGGGAGAGGAGTTAGCACAGATACGCAGTATTTT. The V and J genes are TRBV7-8 and TRBJ2-3; tentatively, D is TRBD2 (5 bases). The CDR3 spans 16 residues. Germline CDR1 and CDR2: SGHVS and FQNEAQ. Trimming cost V 7 bases and J 0 bases, with 17 bases left between them.

This clonotype has more than one count but fewer than ten. This chain joins TRBV20-1 and TRBJ2-2; D call uncertain. Per germline, CDR1 DFQATT and CDR2 SNEGSKA (reference sequence). The CDR3 runs to 13 residues. V was cut by 1 base and J by 6 bases, with 9 bases left in between. The CDR3 DNA is TGCAGTGCTAGAGGAGGTTTCCCCGGGGAGCTGTTTTTT. Amino acid sequence: CSARGGFPGELFF.

This clonotype was seen ten or more times. V is TRBV15 and J is TRBJ2-1; D unresolved. Germline lookup yields CDR1 LNHNV and CDR2 YYDKDF (reference sequence). CDR3 size: 17 residues. Deletions cut 5 bases from V and 3 bases from J, with 20 bases between. CDR3 DNA: TGTGCCACCAGCGCGCAACGGGTCAAGTGGCACTACAATGAGCAGTTCTTC. It encodes CATSAQRVKWHYNEQFF.

The sample holds a few counts of this clonotype. The J gene is TRBJ1-3, the V gene TRBV19; the D is unclear. The germline gives CDR1 LNHDA, CDR2 SQIVND (reference sequence). V gave up 7 bases and J gave up 8 bases, with 21 bases separating them. This CDR3 is 15 amino acids long. The CDR3 spells CASKVAAPSGYTIYF. As DNA, the CDR3 is TGTGCCAGTAAAGTTGCAGCTCCTTCAGGATACACCATATATTTT.

This clonotype was counted between two and nine times. The chain combines TRBV3-1 with TRBJ2-7; D not certain. The CDR3 loop spans 12 amino acids. Germline V gene lookup returns CDR1 LGHDT and CDR2 YNNKEL (reference sequence). The V end was cut by 4 bases, the J end by 6 bases, with 10 bases between. The CDR3 coding sequence is TGTGCCAGCAGCCTCACTAATCGCGAGCAGTACTTC. It is translated as CASSLTNREQYF.

The chain carries TRBV15 and TRBJ2-1, with no clear D. The CDR3 is 15 amino acids. Germline loops: CDR1 LNHNV, CDR2 YYDKDF (reference sequence). Trimming left V 1 base short and J 4 bases short, with 11 bases between. The CDR3 sequence: CATSRGGGDYNEQFF. For the CDR3, the DNA is TGTGCCACCAGCAGAGGCGGTGGGGATTACAATGAGCAGTTCTTC.

In this sample, this clonotype turned up many times. Here the CDR3 DNA reads TGTGCCAGCGGGACAGGGGCTATAGAGCAGTACTTC. This gives the protein CASGTGAIEQYF. This rearrangement joins TRBV7-2 to TRBJ2-7; 10 nucleotides align to TRBD1. Germline-derived CDR1 and CDR2 are SGHTA and FQGNSA. After removal of 8 bases from V and 7 bases from J, the junction contained 5 bases not matched to a gene. This CDR3 has 12 residues.

This CDR3 reads CSVEDPQGLGANEKLFF. The CDR3 nucleotides read TGCAGTGTCGAAGATCCGCAGGGTCTTGGTGCTAATGAAAAACTGTTTTTT. The chain combines TRBV20-1 with TRBJ1-4; perhaps TRBD1 as D (5 bases). The germline gives CDR1 DFQATT, CDR2 SNEGSKA (reference sequence). V lost 7 bases and J 3 bases, leaving 24 bases between the germline ends. This CDR3 comprises 17 residues.

This clonotype has a count of ten or more. This chain connects TRBV11-2 to TRBJ2-7; 10 bases agree with TRBD1. The CDR3 has 17 residues. Trimming took 1 base from V and 1 from J; bases not matched to a gene: 7. CDR1 is SGHAT, CDR2 FQNNGV, per germline. CDR3 DNA: TGTGCCAGCAGCTTAGCTCCGGGACAGGGGAAGTCCTACGAGCAGTACTTC. It codes for CASSLAPGQGKSYEQYF.

In this sample, this clonotype turned up many times. The CDR3: CATSGDSGRVVRNEQFF. Written as DNA, the CDR3 is TGTGCCACCAGTGGTGATAGCGGGAGGGTTGTAAGGAATGAGCAGTTCTTC. This rearrangement joins TRBV24-1 to TRBJ2-1; 11 bases align to TRBD2. CDR1 KGHDR and CDR2 SFDVKD come from the germline V gene. This CDR3 spans 17 amino acids. Unmatched junction bases numbered 12, after V lost 5 bases and J lost 7 bases.

This clonotype was counted many times. The gene calls are TRBV11-2 and TRBJ1-1; 8 bases are a match to TRBD1. The junction had 7 bases not matched to a gene; V was cut back by 1 base and J by 6 bases. Germline V CDR1 and CDR2: SGHAT, FQNNGV. This CDR3 region has 15 residues. CDR3 sequence reads: CASSLVGTGDAEAFF. Written as DNA, the CDR3 is TGTGCCAGCAGCTTAGTCGGGACAGGTGACGCTGAAGCTTTCTTT.

This clonotype was counted at least ten times. The V gene is TRBV12-5, the J gene TRBJ2-3; TRBD2 is a possible D gene (6 bases). The CDR3 covers 14 residues. V shed 7 bases and J shed 3 bases, with 14 bases lying between them. Germline-derived CDR1 and CDR2 are LGHNT and FRNRAP. CDR3 sequence: CASVRLEVTDTQYF. CDR3 sequence (DNA): TGTGCTAGTGTCCGACTAGAGGTTACAGATACGCAGTATTTT. Looking up the rest from reference TRBV12-5 and TRBJ2-3 gives the full variable domain: DARVTQTPRHKVTEMGQEVTMRCQPILGHNTVFWYRQTMMQGLELLAYFRNRAPLDDSGMPKDRFSAEMPDATLATLKIQPSEPRDSAVYFCASVRLEVTDTQYFGPGTRLTVL.

This clonotype was detected many times. The V and J genes are TRBV7-2 and TRBJ2-1; D may be TRBD2 (6 bases). The germline CDR1 and CDR2 sequences are SGHTA and FQGNSA. The V end was cut by 5 bases, the J end by 8 bases, with 16 bases between. The CDR3 totals 14 residues. CDR3 loop: CASSPNSGFYEQFF. The CDR3 DNA sequence: TGTGCCAGCAGCCCGAATAGCGGCTTCTATGAGCAGTTCTTC.

CDR3 in amino acids: CASSDDSYTF. CDR3 nucleotide sequence: TGTGCCAGCAGTGACGACAGCTACACCTTC. This chain connects TRBV2 to TRBJ1-2, with unresolved D. V dropped 3 bases and J dropped 9 bases, with 5 bases sitting between them. The V gene's germline CDR1 is SNHLY and CDR2 FYNNEI. This CDR3 is 10 amino acids long.

This clonotype was seen at least ten times. The rearrangement links TRBV11-2 to TRBJ1-1; D not resolved. The germline V gene has CDR1 SGHAT and CDR2 FQNNGV. Trimming cost V 2 bases and J 0 bases, with 7 bases left between them. The CDR3 loop spans 14 amino acids. CDR3 in DNA: TGTGCCAGCAGCTTATCCACATTGAACACTGAAGCTTTCTTT. Amino acids: CASSLSTLNTEAFF. Full variable domain (rest looked up from reference TRBV11-2 and TRBJ1-1): EAGVAQSPRYKIIEKRQSVAFWCNPISGHATLYWYQQILGQGPKLLIQFQNNGVVDDSQLPKDRFSAERLKGVDSTLKIQPAKLEDSAVYLCASSLSTLNTEAFFGQGTRLTVV.

V and J are TRBV20-1 and TRBJ2-5; D uncertain. The CDR3 consists of 14 residues. V lost 5 bases and J 2 bases, leaving 15 bases between the germline ends. The V gene's germline CDR1 is DFQATT and CDR2 SNEGSKA (reference sequence). The CDR3 sequence: CSAPTAEIQETQYF. In DNA, the CDR3 is TGCAGTGCTCCTACGGCGGAGATTCAAGAGACCCAGTACTTC.

This clonotype was seen repeatedly, ten times or more. The chain uses TRBV20-1 and TRBJ1-1; 7 bases are shared with TRBD1. The germline V gene encodes CDR1 DFQATT and CDR2 SNEGSKA (reference sequence). Germline trimming cut 2 bases from V and 3 bases from J; bases unmatched to any gene: 0. The CDR3 has 12 amino acids. Here the CDR3 DNA reads TGCAGTGCTAGACAGGGGGACACTGAAGCTTTCTTT. As protein: CSARQGDTEAFF.

The chain carries TRBV2 and TRBJ2-7; no clear D gene. The CDR3 contains 13 residues. The V end was cut by 1 base, the J end by 6 bases, with 10 bases between. Germline assignment: CDR1 SNHLY and CDR2 FYNNEI. The DNA of the CDR3 is TGTGCCAGCAGTGAAGAACAAAAGGGCGAGCAGTACTTC. Translated: CASSEEQKGEQYF.

This clonotype was counted at least ten times. J is TRBJ1-1 and V is TRBV3-1; D not certain. Germline-derived CDR1 and CDR2 are LGHDT and YNNKEL (reference sequence). This CDR3 region has 14 residues. Trimming took off 0 bases at V and 5 bases at J, with 10 bases between the two ends. CDR3 in DNA: TGTGCCAGCAGCCAAGAGGCAGGTACAACTGAAGCTTTCTTT. Its protein product is CASSQEAGTTEAFF. The entire variable domain, with the rest obtained from reference TRBV3-1 and TRBJ1-1, is as follows: DTAVSQTPKYLVTQMGNDKSIKCEQNLGHDTMYWYKQDSKKFLKIMFSYNNKELIINETVPNRFSPKSPDKAHLNLHINSLELGDSAVYFCASSQEAGTTEAFFGQGTRLTVV.

In its sample, this clonotype was seen many times. The V call is TRBV6-1, the J call TRBJ2-1; possibly TRBD2 for D (5 bases). The length of the CDR3 is 13 residues. With 5 bases removed from V and 6 bases from J, the gap between germline ends came to 11 bases. Per the germline V gene, CDR1 is MNHNS and CDR2 is SASEGT. The CDR3 region has the DNA TGTGCCAGCAGTACCCGGGATGTCAATGAGCAGTTCTTC. Translation gives CASSTRDVNEQFF.

The chain recombines TRBV15 with TRBJ1-3; maybe TRBD1 (6 bases). Trimming left V 3 bases short and J 3 bases short, with 12 bases between. Per germline, CDR1 LNHNV and CDR2 YYDKDF (reference sequence). The CDR3 is 15 residues long. CDR3 sequence: CATSSGKGVGNTIYF. CDR3 sequence (DNA): TGTGCCACCAGCAGTGGAAAGGGGGTTGGAAACACCATATATTTT.

There are many counts of this clonotype. The V call is TRBV19, the J call TRBJ2-2; D gene uncertain. Germline CDR1 and CDR2: LNHDA and SQIVND (reference sequence). Trimming stripped 5 bases from V and 2 bases from J, with 12 bases between. The CDR3 runs to 15 residues. The chain's CDR3 is CASSPRTLNTGELFF. The CDR3 region has the DNA TGTGCCAGTAGTCCGAGGACCCTAAACACCGGGGAGCTGTTTTTT.

This rearrangement joins TRBV19 to TRBJ2-7; D is ambiguous. V gave up 8 bases and J gave up 0 bases, with 14 bases separating them. CDR1 is LNHDA, CDR2 SQIVND, per germline (reference sequence). This CDR3 contains 14 residues. The CDR3 nucleotides read TGTGCCAGTCGTCCCTCGGTGAGCTCCTACGAGCAGTACTTC. Its translation is CASRPSVSSYEQYF.

This clonotype was seen at least ten times. The chain joins TRBV9 to TRBJ2-1; 9 bases agree with TRBD1. The CDR3 is 17 amino acids. Germline V gene lookup returns CDR1 SGDLS and CDR2 YYNGEE. V was pared by 4 bases and J by 7 bases, with 15 bases of the junction left unmatched. CDR3: CASSNLRGQGGKNEQFF. In DNA form, the CDR3 reads TGTGCCAGCAGCAATCTAAGGGGACAGGGTGGAAAGAATGAGCAGTTCTTC.

The V gene is TRBV19, the J gene TRBJ2-4; D perhaps matches TRBD2 (6 bases). The CDR3 extends over 17 amino acids. In germline, CDR1 is LNHDA, CDR2 SQIVND (reference sequence). Between the trimmed V and J ends, which lost 1 base and 1 base, there was a span of 14 bases. The CDR3 region is CASSIGGTSPAKNIQYF. The CDR3 bases are TGTGCCAGTAGTATAGGGGGGACTTCTCCGGCCAAAAACATTCAGTACTTC.

This clonotype was seen a few times. V gene TRBV18 combines with J gene TRBJ2-1, with D unclear. V was trimmed by 3 bases and J by 10 bases, leaving 10 bases between them. Germline values: CDR1 KGHSH, CDR2 LQKENI. The CDR3 is made up of 12 amino acids. The chain's CDR3 is CASSPRPDEQFF. The DNA for the CDR3 is TGTGCCAGCTCACCCCGACCGGACGAGCAGTTCTTC.

This clonotype occurred many times. The chain uses TRBV7-3 and TRBJ1-1; possibly TRBD1 for D (6 bases). The CDR3 is 16 amino acids. Germline lookup yields CDR1 SGHTA and CDR2 FQGTGA. The V end was cut by 5 bases, the J end by 1 base, with 17 bases between. The DNA of the CDR3 is TGTGCCAGCAGCCTACAGGGACCGAGCTCGAACACTGAAGCTTTCTTT. Its protein is CASSLQGPSSNTEAFF. The full variable domain, with the rest looked up from reference TRBV7-3 and TRBJ1-1, is GAGVSQTPSNKVTEKGKYVELRCDPISGHTALYWYRQSLGQGPEFLIYFQGTGAADDSGLPNDRFFAVRPEGSVSTLKIQRTERGDSAVYLCASSLQGPSSNTEAFFGQGTRLTVV.